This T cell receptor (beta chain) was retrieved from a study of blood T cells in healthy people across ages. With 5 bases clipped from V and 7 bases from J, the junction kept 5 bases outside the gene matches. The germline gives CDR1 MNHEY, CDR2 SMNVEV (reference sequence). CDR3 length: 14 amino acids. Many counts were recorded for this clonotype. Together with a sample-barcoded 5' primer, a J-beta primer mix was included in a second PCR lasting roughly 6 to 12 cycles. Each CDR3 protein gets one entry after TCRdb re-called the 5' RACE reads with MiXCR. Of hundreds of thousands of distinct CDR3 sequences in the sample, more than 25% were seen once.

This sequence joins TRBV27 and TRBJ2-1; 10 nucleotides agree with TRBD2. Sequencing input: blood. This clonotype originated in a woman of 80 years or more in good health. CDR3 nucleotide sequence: TGTGCCAGCAGTACCACTAGCGGGGTTAATGAGCAGTTCTTC. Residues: CASSTTSGVNEQFF.